What follows describes a single T cell receptor beta chain. The antigen it recognizes is unknown. Per-base qualities were not stored, and no clone one base away is much larger. The data were taken from a study of Ad26.COV2.S vaccination and SARS-CoV-2 variants (dated by TCRdb to the early 2020s). In the study overall: Donors in the vaccine arm were drawn from COV1001, a phase I-IIa trial of Ad26.COV2.S in healthy adults that was multicentre, randomized, double-blind and placebo-controlled. Dosing of Ad26.COV2.S was intramuscular, at either 5x10^10 or 1x10^11 viral particles, delivered as one shot or as two shots spaced 56 days apart. TCRbeta repertoire sequencing served as the tool for gauging how specific and how broad the SARS-CoV-2-reactive T cell receptors were following Ad26.COV2.S vaccination. The TCR-sequenced set comprised approximately 32 samples: approximately 19 Ad26.COV2.S vaccine recipients, 5 placebo recipients and 8 SARS-CoV-2 convalescent individuals. Participants in the trial were split at random into five groups of five each, receiving low-dose or high-dose Ad26.COV2.S once or twice, or else placebo on both occasions. Investigators did not know the trial group allocation while performing experiments and assessing outcomes. Beyond this particular receptor, the publication reports: The study was not powered to compare responses between vaccine doses or regimens. Substantial breadth of spike-specific CD8+ and CD4+ T cell responses was reported after vaccination. Non-spike TCR breadth was comparable between vaccine and placebo recipients, consistent with the vaccine containing only spike. Ad26.COV2.S recipients had higher spike-specific TCR breadth than placebo recipients (P = 0.0014). According to the authors, total T cell responses may have been underestimated by the TCR breadth and depth analyses.

What this sample's treatment or condition label stands for: over 15 received Ad26.COV2.S at low or high dose, single or two shots; about 5 received placebo; per-sample allocation not given. For vaccine and placebo recipients, repertoires were sequenced using samples collected on day 63 after the first injection. Between 29 July and 7 August 2020, Cohort 1b enrolled about two dozen adults aged 18-55 years at one site in Boston, USA. Ad26.COV2.S was a replication-incompetent adenovirus type 26 vector that expressed a prefusion-stabilized SARS-CoV-2 spike protein derived from the original Wuhan strain. The CDR3 starts with the cysteine, ends with the phenylalanine, and has 16 residues. Of the read, only the CDR3 DNA is kept; its 48 bases are in frame from base 1. CDR1 and CDR2, per the germline V gene, are MDHEN and SYDVKM. V is pared back by 3 bases and J by 1 base, with 13 bases lying between the germline termini.

TCRbeta CDR3 regions were sequenced with the immunoSEQ Assay. After extraction, genomic DNA underwent amplification by bias-controlled multiplex PCR, followed by high-throughput sequencing. As for the authors' bioinformatics: Collapsing and filtering of sequences were performed to quantify the absolute abundance of each unique TCRbeta CDR3 region. Usable DNA was measured by amplifying reference genes present in all nucleated cells, and TCRbeta template counts were normalized to that usable DNA to estimate T cell fraction. Repertoire TCRs were annotated as SARS-CoV-2-specific by exact matching of V gene, CDR3 amino acid sequence and J gene to a known reactive TCR set. The reference SARS-CoV-2 TCR set came from MIRA and was filtered for enrichment in COVID-19-positive ImmuneCODE repertoires, removing public or cross-reactive TCRs. Based on the MIRA antigens, annotated TCRs were further analysed at the level of specific ORF or position within ORF. Breadth was defined as the number of annotated unique rearrangements divided by the total number of unique productive rearrangements, and depth was defined as the summed frequency of the annotated unique rearrangements. TCR breadth was compared between groups using two-sided Wilcoxon rank-sum tests. As stored in TCRdb, this immuneACCESS dataset retains in-frame rearrangements with V and J assigned. A fraction of the clones does not appear; measured against another copy, unresolved V genes explain less than half of the discrepancy, and the remainder lacks a known reason. D and trimming come from the DNA, and the V and J calls and clone size come from that table. The sample table shows about 460,000 clones, and 80% to 90% are seen once. About 1.5% of the sample is in the top ten clones.

This TCR came from a person aged 18 to 65 who received the Ad26.COV2.S COVID-19 vaccine or a placebo. This receptor chain uses TRBV28 and TRBJ2-4; a confident D gene designation cannot be given. This specimen was peripheral blood, taken in a trial of Ad26.COV2.S vaccine versus placebo. CDR3 region: CASSFSWATAKNIQYF. The nucleotides are TGTGCCAGCAGTTTTTCCTGGGCGACCGCCAAAAACATTCAGTACTTC.